What follows describes a single T cell receptor beta chain. Germline CDR1 SGHTA, CDR2 FQGNSA. V lost 4 bases to trimming and J lost 1 base, with 14 bases between them. The length of the CDR3 is 15 residues. Sequenced by immunoSEQ multiplex PCR; TCRdb stores in-frame clones only, minus some. Of around 79,000 clones listed, 62% are singletons. The data stem from a study of shared clonotypes between healthy human individuals. The sample taken for sequencing was memory CD8+ T cells sorted from blood. Subset given: CD45RO+ cells pooled with CCR7-negative TemRA cells. The chain has TRBV7-2 and TRBJ2-7; no firm D call. This sequence was found in a man aged 25-45 years in good health. This CDR3 reads CASSSNQQRSYEQYF. In DNA, the CDR3 is TGTGCCAGCAGCTCGAACCAACAGAGGTCCTACGAGCAGTACTTC.